The clone carrying this T cell receptor (beta chain) was counted many times. Its target is unknown. CDR3 length equals 16 residues. J lost 3 bases, V lost 3 bases, and 6 bases had no gene match. Germline CDR1 reads DFQATT; CDR2 reads SNEGSKA (reference sequence). Via MiXCR, TCRdb re-called the 5' RACE reads, giving one row per CDR3 protein. Of just over 50,000 distinct CDR3 sequences listed, approximately 9% are singletons. The sample originates from a study of T-cell memory formation after mild COVID-19. Study-level information: Largely, the TCR clusters proved donor specific.

Study-wide results and caveats: Among clones contracting day 15 to 85, CD4/CD8 was balanced, whereas later expanders leaned CD4+.

The gene calls are TRBV20-1 and TRBJ2-2, with TRBD2 identical over 11 bases. Sequenced sample: PBMCs or a T cell subset sorted from them (not recorded which). The clonotype originates from an adult woman who had mild COVID-19 (a few samples of this study predate the infection). Cell type and time point are not known. The CDR3 DNA reads as TGCAGTGCTAGGGGGACTAGCGGAGGAGACACCGGGGAGCTGTTTTTT. Translated, it gives CSARGTSGGDTGELFF.